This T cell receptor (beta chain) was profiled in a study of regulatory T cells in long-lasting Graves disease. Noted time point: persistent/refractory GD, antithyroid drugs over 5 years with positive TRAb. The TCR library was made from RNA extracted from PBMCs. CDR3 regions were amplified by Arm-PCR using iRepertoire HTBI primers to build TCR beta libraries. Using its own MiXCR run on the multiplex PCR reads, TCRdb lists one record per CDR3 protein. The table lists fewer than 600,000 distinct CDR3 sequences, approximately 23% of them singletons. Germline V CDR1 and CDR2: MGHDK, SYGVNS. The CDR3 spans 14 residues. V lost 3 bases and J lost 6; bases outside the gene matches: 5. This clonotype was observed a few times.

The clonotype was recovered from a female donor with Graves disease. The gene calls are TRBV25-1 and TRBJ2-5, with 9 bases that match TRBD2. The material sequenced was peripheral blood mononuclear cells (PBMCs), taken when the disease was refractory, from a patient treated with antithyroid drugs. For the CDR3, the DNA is TGTGCCAGCAGTGATTCCGGGACTAGCAAGACCCAGTACTTC. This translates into CASSDSGTSKTQYF.